What follows are 10 T cell receptor beta chains derived from one specimen sequenced in a study of blood T cells in healthy people across ages. Through a sample-barcoded 5' primer and a J-beta primer mix, a second PCR was run for roughly 7 to 12 cycles. Each CDR3 protein is one row after TCRdb ran MiXCR on the 5' RACE reads. The sample records hundreds of thousands of distinct CDR3 sequences, about 32% being singletons. The sequenced sample was blood. The origin of the receptors is an elderly woman in good health.

The sample holds many counts of this clonotype. The chain employs TRBV4-1 and TRBJ2-3; 11 bases align to TRBD2. V dropped 0 bases and J dropped 2; count of bases not matched to a gene: 7. This CDR3 comprises 18 residues. CDR1 and CDR2 (germline): MGHRA, YSYEKL. The CDR3 protein is CASSQEDLAGGNTDTQYF. Here the CDR3 DNA reads TGCGCCAGCAGCCAAGAGGACCTAGCGGGGGGAAACACAGATACGCAGTATTTT.

This clonotype was counted only a few times. V and J are TRBV4-3 and TRBJ1-1; perhaps TRBD1 as D (5 bases). V shed 0 bases and J shed 11 bases, with 22 bases lying between them. The germline V gene encodes CDR1 LGHNA and CDR2 YSLEER. CDR3 length equals 16 residues. The CDR3 sequence is CASSQDSFSRGSRAFF. In DNA form, the CDR3 reads TGCGCCAGCAGCCAAGATTCCTTTTCGAGGGGTTCAAGGGCTTTCTTT.

This clonotype has a count of ten or more. This sequence joins TRBV7-2 and TRBJ1-2, with 9 bases identical to TRBD1. J gave up 6 bases and V 4 bases, and 6 bases lay outside the gene matches. The CDR3 totals 14 residues. CDR1 and CDR2 from the germline V gene are SGHTA and FQGNSA. CDR3 protein: CASSSTGGGHGYTF. DNA for the CDR3: TGTGCCAGCAGCTCCACAGGGGGCGGTCATGGCTACACCTTC.

The rearrangement links TRBV11-2 to TRBJ1-3, with no clear D. Per germline, CDR1 SGHAT and CDR2 FQNNGV. V lost 4 bases to trimming and J lost 0 bases, with 4 bases between them. CDR3 length equals 13 residues. The DNA of the CDR3 is TGTGCCAGCAGCTCCCGCTCTGGAAACACCATATATTTT. This translates into CASSSRSGNTIYF.

In this sample, this clonotype turned up many times. The chain combines TRBV6-5 with TRBJ2-7; tentative D call: TRBD2 (5 bases). Trimming shortened V by 2 bases and J by 5 bases, and 16 bases separated the two germline ends. Germline lookup yields CDR1 MNHEY and CDR2 SVGAGI. This CDR3 region has 15 residues. CDR3 protein: CASSYMDGSSHEQYF. The CDR3 DNA reads TGTGCCAGCAGTTACATGGACGGCTCTAGCCACGAGCAGTACTTC.

This clonotype was found many times. In DNA, the CDR3 is TGTGCCAGCAGCCGATCGGACAGGGCCTCCTACGAGCAGTACTTC. Translated: CASSRSDRASYEQYF. V is TRBV9 and J is TRBJ2-7, with 8 bases lining up with TRBD1. The CDR3 covers 15 residues. After removal of 4 bases from V and 0 bases from J, the junction contained 6 bases not matched to a gene. Germline values: CDR1 SGDLS, CDR2 YYNGEE.

As for this clonotype: A clone one base away is much larger, so this may be a read error. V is TRBV27 and J is TRBJ2-1; the D gene is possibly TRBD2 (5 bases). The assigned J gene may be wrong: the sequence end matches TRBJ2-7 better. The CDR3 contains 16 residues. Germline V CDR1 and CDR2: MNHEY, SMNVEV (reference sequence). CDR3: CASSPRLGSSYNEQYF. As DNA, the CDR3 is TGTGCCAGCAGTCCGCGCCTGGGGAGCTCCTACAATGAGCAGTACTTC.

The gene calls are TRBV20-1 and TRBJ1-1, with 12 bases aligning to TRBD1. J was trimmed by 6 bases and V by 2 bases; bases with no gene match: 19. CDR1 DFQATT and CDR2 SNEGSKA come from the germline V gene (reference sequence). The CDR3 spans 19 residues. CDR3 loop: CSARSRTGTGGVGNAEAFF. CDR3 nucleotide sequence: TGCAGTGCTAGATCTCGTACAGGGACAGGGGGCGTTGGAAACGCTGAAGCTTTCTTT.

This clonotype was detected ten times or more. The chain uses TRBV5-1 and TRBJ2-6, with TRBD1 as a possible D gene (6 bases). This CDR3 region has 17 residues. Per germline, CDR1 SGHRS and CDR2 YFSETQ. V lost 0 bases to trimming and J lost 0 bases, with 10 bases between them. The CDR3: CASSLAQGPSGANVLTF. The CDR3 DNA is TGCGCCAGCAGCTTGGCCCAGGGGCCCTCTGGGGCCAACGTCCTGACTTTC.

This clonotype was seen more than once but under ten times. Being one base from a much bigger clone, this may be a read error. The J gene is TRBJ2-5, the V gene TRBV20-1; 7 bases line up with TRBD2. V shed 8 bases and J 5 bases; nucleotides not matched to a gene: 17. CDR1 and CDR2 (germline): DFQATT, SNEGSKA (reference sequence). The length of the CDR3 is 15 residues. The CDR3 DNA follows: TGCAGTTCTGGGGGGACTGGCGGGGGTCTTGAGACCCAGTACTTC. As protein: CSSGGTGGGLETQYF.